These 5 T cell receptor beta chains came from one sample sequenced in a study of blood T cell repertoires in COVID-19. Here immunoSEQ multiplex PCR was the method, and the copy in TCRdb shows in-frame clones only, minus some. Of approximately 140,000 clones listed, approximately 89% were seen once; the top ten hold 25% to 30%. The specimen was peripheral blood. The receptor set was obtained from a human donor in a cohort sampled during active COVID-19.

The V and J genes are TRBV7-2 and TRBJ1-2; 9 nucleotides agree with TRBD1. The germline CDR1 and CDR2 sequences are SGHTA and FQGNSA. CDR3 length: 16 amino acids. With 4 bases clipped from V and 4 bases from J, the junction kept 10 bases outside the gene matches. The DNA of the CDR3 is TGTGCCAGCAGCTGGCGACCGGGACAGGGCACCTATGGCTACACCTTC. Its protein product is CASSWRPGQGTYGYTF.

This clone was seen a single time. The chain uses TRBV10-3 and TRBJ2-3, with 8 nucleotides matching TRBD1. Trimming removed 10 bases from V and 4 bases from J; junction bases left unmatched: 7. The length of the CDR3 is 13 residues. Looked up from germline, CDR1 is ENHRY and CDR2 is SYGVKD. CDR3 residues: CATFDRGADTQYF. For the CDR3, the DNA is TGTGCCACTTTCGACAGGGGAGCAGATACGCAGTATTTT.

This rearrangement joins TRBV20-1 to TRBJ2-7; D unresolved. Germline CDR1 DFQATT, CDR2 SNEGSKA (reference sequence). The CDR3 has 11 residues. V was shortened by 6 bases and J by 0 bases, with 6 bases between the two germline ends. CDR3 bases: TGCAGTGCCGATAGCTCCTACGAGCAGTACTTC. Translating gives CSADSSYEQYF.

V is TRBV10-3 and J is TRBJ2-7, with D possibly matching TRBD1 (6 bases). This CDR3 has 14 amino acids. Trimming left V 0 bases short and J 7 bases short, with 13 bases between. CDR1 is ENHRY, CDR2 SYGVKD, per germline. The CDR3 sequence: CAISESEGDREQYF. The CDR3 DNA reads TGTGCCATCAGTGAGTCCGAGGGCGACAGGGAGCAGTACTTC.

On this clone itself: The sample has other DNA sequences that encode this CDR3 too. The chain uses TRBV7-6 and TRBJ2-5, with D possibly matching TRBD2 (6 bases). V lost 0 bases and J lost 4, with 6 bases in between. Looked up from germline, CDR1 is SGHVS and CDR2 is FNYEAQ. The CDR3 loop spans 13 amino acids. The CDR3 reads CASSLARGETQYF. In DNA, the CDR3 is TGTGCCAGCAGCTTAGCGCGGGGAGAGACCCAGTACTTC.